This T cell receptor beta chain was sequenced during a study of regulatory T cells in long-lasting Graves disease. This clonotype occurred many times. The CDR3 totals 13 residues. The V gene's germline CDR1 is SGHRS and CDR2 YFSETQ. V was shortened by 2 bases and J by 4 bases, with 7 bases between the two germline ends. Time point of the sample: newly diagnosed GD, antithyroid drugs for less than 3 months. PBMC RNA served as the TCR library source. By American Thyroid Association guidelines, Graves' disease was diagnosed in the cohort. Through Arm-PCR of CDR3 regions and iRepertoire HTBI primers, TCR beta libraries were built. TCRdb passed the multiplex PCR reads through MiXCR, listing each CDR3 protein once. The sample contains some 490,000 distinct CDR3 sequences, 12% of which appear only once. These data also formed part of another study, on T cells in Graves' hyperthyroidism and ophthalmopathy.

The chain uses TRBV5-1 and TRBJ1-5; no clear D. The sequence derives from a woman younger than 45 with Graves disease. The sequencing here drew on peripheral blood mononuclear cells (PBMCs), taken at new diagnosis, from a patient treated with antithyroid drugs. The CDR3 DNA follows: TGCGCCAGCAGCTTCCAGCCGAATCAGCCCCAGCATTTT. It yields the protein CASSFQPNQPQHF.